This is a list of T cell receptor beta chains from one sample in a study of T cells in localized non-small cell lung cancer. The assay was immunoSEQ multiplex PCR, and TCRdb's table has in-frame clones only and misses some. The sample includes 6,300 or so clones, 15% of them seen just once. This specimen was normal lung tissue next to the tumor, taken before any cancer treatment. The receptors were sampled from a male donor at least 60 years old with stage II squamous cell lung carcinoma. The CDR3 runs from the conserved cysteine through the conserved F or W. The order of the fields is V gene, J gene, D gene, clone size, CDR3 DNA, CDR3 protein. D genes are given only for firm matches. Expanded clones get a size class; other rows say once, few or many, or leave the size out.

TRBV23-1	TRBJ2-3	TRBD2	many	TGCGCCAGCAGCCAAGTTGCGGGGGTCCGGGTGGATACGCAGTATTTT	CASSQVAGVRVDTQYF
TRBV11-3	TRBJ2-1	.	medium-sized	TGTGCCAGCAGCTTCTTTAGCGGAGTCCCGCCTGGCTACAATGAGCAGTTCTTC	CASSFFSGVPPGYNEQFF
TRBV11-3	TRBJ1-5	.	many	TGTGCCAGCAGCCATGGAAATGAGGGAGAGGCCAATCAGCCCCAGCATTTT	CASSHGNEGEANQPQHF
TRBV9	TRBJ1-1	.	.	TGTGCCAGCTCACCGGGAAACACTGAAGCTTTCTTT	CASSPGNTEAFF
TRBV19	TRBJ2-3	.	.	TGTGCCAGTAGTCTCGGACTACCCACAGATACGCAGTATTTT	CASSLGLPTDTQYF
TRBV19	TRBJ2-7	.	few	TGTGCCAGTAGTATCATGGCCGGGACTGCCCACTACGAGCAGTACTTC	CASSIMAGTAHYEQYF
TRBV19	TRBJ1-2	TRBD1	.	TGTGCCAGTATCTCGGGACAGGTTAACTATGGCTACACCTTC	CASISGQVNYGYTF
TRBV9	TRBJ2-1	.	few	TGTGCCAGCAGCGCGCGGACAGCGGCGATCCACAATGAGCAGTTCTTC	CASSARTAAIHNEQFF
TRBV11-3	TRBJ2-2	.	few	TGTGCCAGCAGCTTAGGGGTAGCATCCACCGGGGAGCTGTTTTTT	CASSLGVASTGELFF
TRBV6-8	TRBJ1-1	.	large	TGTGCCATCAGTTTGGGAAAGAACACTGAAGCTTTCTTT	CAISLGKNTEAFF
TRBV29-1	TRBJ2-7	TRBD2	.	TGCAGCGTTGGGTTGACTAGCGGGAGCCACGAGCAGTACTTC	CSVGLTSGSHEQYF
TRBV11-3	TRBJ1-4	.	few	TGTGCCAGCAGCTTGATGAGTCGGAGAATTAATGAAAAACTGTTTTTT	CASSLMSRRINEKLFF
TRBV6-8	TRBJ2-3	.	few	TGTGCCAGCAGTTACGGGGGGTCCACAGATACGCAGTATTTT	CASSYGGSTDTQYF
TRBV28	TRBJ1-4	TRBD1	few	TGTGCCAGCAGTTCGAGGGGGACAGGGAAGGAGCTAAGCGAAAAACTGTTTTTT	CASSSRGTGKELSEKLFF
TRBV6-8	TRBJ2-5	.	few	TGTGCCAGCAGTGAGGGATCTCATCAAGAGACCCAGTACTTC	CASSEGSHQETQYF
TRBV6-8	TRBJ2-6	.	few	TGTGCCAGCAGTTACGATCTCTCTGGGGCCAACGTCCTGACTTTC	CASSYDLSGANVLTF
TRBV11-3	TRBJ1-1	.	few	TGTGCCAGCAGCTTTCCCGGGCCGAACACTGAAGCTTTCTTT	CASSFPGPNTEAFF
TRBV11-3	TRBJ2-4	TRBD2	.	TGTGCCAGCAGCCCCGGGGGGGTGGGAGACATTCAGTACTTC	CASSPGGVGDIQYF
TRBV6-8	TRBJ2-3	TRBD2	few	TGTGCCATCAGTCCTAGCGGGGGGAACACAGATACGCAGTATTTT	CAISPSGGNTDTQYF
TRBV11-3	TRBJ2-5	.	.	TGTGCCAGCAGCTTAGATCTACACCAAGAGACCCAGTACTTC	CASSLDLHQETQYF
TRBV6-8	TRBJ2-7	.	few	TGTGCCAGCACCGCGGTAAGGCTACTCTACGAGCAGTACTTC	CASTAVRLLYEQYF
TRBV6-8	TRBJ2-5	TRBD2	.	TGTGCCAGCAGCCGTAGCGGGAGCTGGGACGAGACCCAGTACTTC	CASSRSGSWDETQYF
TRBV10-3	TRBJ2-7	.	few	TGTGCCATCAGTGAGTCGCAGGGGGGGCCCTACGAGCAGTACTTC	CAISESQGGPYEQYF
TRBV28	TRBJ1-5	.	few	TGTGCCAGCGTACAGCGACCCAATCAGCCCCAGCATTTT	CASVQRPNQPQHF
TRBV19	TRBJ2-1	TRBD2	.	TGTGCCAGTAGTCCCAATAGCGGGGGGGCCTTGGACAATGAGCAGTTCTTC	CASSPNSGGALDNEQFF
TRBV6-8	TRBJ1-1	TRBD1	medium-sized	TGTGCCAGCACAGGGGGGCTTGTCGGGACTGAAGCTTTCTTT	CASTGGLVGTEAFF
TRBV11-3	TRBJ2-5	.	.	TGTGCCAGCAGCTTAGGGGTGCAGGGGCAAGAGACCCAGTACTTC	CASSLGVQGQETQYF
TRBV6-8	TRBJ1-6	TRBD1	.	TGTGCCAGCAGTCCCGAGACAGGGAGGACTTCACCCCTCCACTTT	CASSPETGRTSPLHF
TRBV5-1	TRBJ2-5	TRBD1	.	TGCGCCAGCAGCTTCGGACAGGGAATAGAGACCCAGTACTTC	CASSFGQGIETQYF
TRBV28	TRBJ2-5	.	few	TGTGCCAGCAGTGGGGACGGTACCCAGCCCCAGTACTTC	CASSGDGTQPQYF
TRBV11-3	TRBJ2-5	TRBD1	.	TGTGCCAGCAGCTTGGCCGACAGGGGGCAGGGAGAGACCCAGTACTTC	CASSLADRGQGETQYF
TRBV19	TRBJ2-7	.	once	TGTGCCAGTAGTACATCAGGGGCATTCTCCTACGAGCAGTACTTC	CASSTSGAFSYEQYF
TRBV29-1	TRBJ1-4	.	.	TGCAGCGTTTCGAAGGAAGATGAAAAACTGTTTTTT	CSVSKEDEKLFF
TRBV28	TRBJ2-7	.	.	TGTGCCAGCAACCTCAGGGGGGTTACTTACGAGCAGTACTTC	CASNLRGVTYEQYF
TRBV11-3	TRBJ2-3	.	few	TGTGCCAGCAGCTCACAACAAGGTAGCACAGATACGCAGTATTTT	CASSSQQGSTDTQYF
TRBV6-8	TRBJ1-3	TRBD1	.	TGTGCCAGCAGTGCCCAGGGGGGAGGAGGAAACACCATATATTTT	CASSAQGGGGNTIYF
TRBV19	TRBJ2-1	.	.	TGTGCCAGTACAAGGGGGGGCCCGAGCTCCTACAATGAGCAGTTCTTC	CASTRGGPSSYNEQFF
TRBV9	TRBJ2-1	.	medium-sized	TGTGCCAGCAGCGTAGTGTCAGGGGTTTTCAATGAGCAGTTCTTC	CASSVVSGVFNEQFF
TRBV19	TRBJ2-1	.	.	TGTGCCAGTAGCTGGACGGGCCATGAGCAGTTCTTC	CASSWTGHEQFF
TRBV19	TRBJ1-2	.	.	TGTGCCAGTAGAAACAGAAACGGCCGAGCGGGCGAATATGGCTACACCTTC	CASRNRNGRAGEYGYTF
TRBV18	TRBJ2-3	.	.	TGTGCCAGCTCACCACCGGGGCCCACAGATACGCAGTATTTT	CASSPPGPTDTQYF
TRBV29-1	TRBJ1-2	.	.	TGCAGCGTTGAAGTTGGCAGCTATGGCTACACCTTC	CSVEVGSYGYTF
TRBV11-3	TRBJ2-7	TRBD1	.	TGTGCCAGCAGCTTAGGTCCGACAGGGAACGAGCAGTACTTC	CASSLGPTGNEQYF
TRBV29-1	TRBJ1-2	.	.	TGCAGCGTTGATGGGGCAGGTCTAGGCTATGGCTACACCTTC	CSVDGAGLGYGYTF
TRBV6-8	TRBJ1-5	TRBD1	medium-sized	TGTGCCAGCAGTTACCCCGGGACAGGGACCATCCATTTT	CASSYPGTGTIHF
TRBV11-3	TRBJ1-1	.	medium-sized	TGTGCCAGCAGCCCTACCGCAGCCCCGCGGGCTAAAGCTTTCTTT	CASSPTAAPRAKAFF
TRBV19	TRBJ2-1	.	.	TGTGCCAGTAGTCCCTGGGGGCATGAGCAGTTCTTC	CASSPWGHEQFF
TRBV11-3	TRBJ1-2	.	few	TGTGCCAGCAGCTTTTCGGACAGTGCTAACTATGGCTACACCTTC	CASSFSDSANYGYTF
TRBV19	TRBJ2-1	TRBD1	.	TGTGCCAGTAGTACCGGGACAGGGGTCGGCAATGAGCAGTTCTTC	CASSTGTGVGNEQFF
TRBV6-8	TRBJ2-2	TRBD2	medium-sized	TGTGCCAGCAGTCCAGCGGGAATCGACACCGGGAAGCTGTTTTTT	CASSPAGIDTGKLFF
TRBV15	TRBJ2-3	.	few	TGTGCCACCAGCAGAGTAATAGGTTCCACGGTTATGGATACGCAGTATTTT	CATSRVIGSTVMDTQYF
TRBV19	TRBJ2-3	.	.	TGTGCCAGTACCCTAAGACAGGGCACAGATACGCAGTATTTT	CASTLRQGTDTQYF
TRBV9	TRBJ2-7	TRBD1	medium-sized	TGTGCCAGCAGCGTTTGTCCCGGGACAGGGGACTGCGAGCAGTACTTC	CASSVCPGTGDCEQYF
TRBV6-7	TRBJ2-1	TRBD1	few	TGTGCCAGCGGGTACGACAGGGGTCTACTATACAATGAGCAGTTCTTC	CASGYDRGLLYNEQFF
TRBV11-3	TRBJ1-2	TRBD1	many	TGTGCCAGCAGCTTAACGGCCCAGGGGGCGGCTGGCTACACCTTC	CASSLTAQGAAGYTF
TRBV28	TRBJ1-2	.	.	TGTGCCAGCAGACGAGGACAGATAAACTATGGCTACACCTTC	CASRRGQINYGYTF
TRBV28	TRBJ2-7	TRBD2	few	TGTGCCAGCAGTTTCACCCTAGCGGGGTTGTCCTACGAGCAGTACTTC	CASSFTLAGLSYEQYF
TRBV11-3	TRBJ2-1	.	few	TGTGCCAGCACCAAGACATTATGGGGGTACAATGAGCAGTTCTTC	CASTKTLWGYNEQFF